This T cell receptor beta chain was found in a study of STAT5B mutations in CD4+ large granular lymphocyte leukemia. Controls came from buffy coats of healthy blood donors. The trim removed 5 bases at V and 3 bases at J, leaving 7 bases unmatched. Germline values: CDR1 MNHEY, CDR2 SVGAGI. The CDR3 consists of 15 residues. Per the original methods: Productive clonotypes were detectable down to 2.59 x 10-5 frequency. Sequencing was performed with immunoSEQ multiplex PCR; in TCRdb, only in-frame clones are kept and a portion is missing. V and J calls and clone size come straight from that table; D and trimming were deduced from the DNA. The sample shows some 34,000 clones, roughly 82% of them seen only once.

The chain links TRBV6-5 to TRBJ2-1; TRBD2 agrees at 7 bases. This TCR was sampled from a human donor in good health. Sample: CD4+ T cells from blood buffy coats. This CDR3 reads CASSRGVPNYNEQFF. Written as DNA, the CDR3 is TGTGCCAGCAGTCGGGGGGTTCCCAACTACAATGAGCAGTTCTTC.